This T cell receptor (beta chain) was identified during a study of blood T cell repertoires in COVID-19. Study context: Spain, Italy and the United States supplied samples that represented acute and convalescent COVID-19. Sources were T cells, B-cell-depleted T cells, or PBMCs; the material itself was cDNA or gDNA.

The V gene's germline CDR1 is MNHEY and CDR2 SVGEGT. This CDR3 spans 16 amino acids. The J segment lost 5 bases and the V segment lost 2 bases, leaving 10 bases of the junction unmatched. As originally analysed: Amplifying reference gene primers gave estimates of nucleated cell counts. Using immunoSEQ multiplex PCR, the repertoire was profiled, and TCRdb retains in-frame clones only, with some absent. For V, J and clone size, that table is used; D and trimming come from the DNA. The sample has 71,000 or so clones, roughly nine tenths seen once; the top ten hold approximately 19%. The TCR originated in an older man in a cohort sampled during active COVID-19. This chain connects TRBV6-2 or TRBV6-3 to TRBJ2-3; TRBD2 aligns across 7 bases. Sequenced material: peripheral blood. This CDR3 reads CASSYPNRGVKDTQYF. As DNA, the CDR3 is TGTGCCAGCAGTTACCCAAACCGGGGGGTAAAAGATACGCAGTATTTT.